This is a list of T cell receptor beta chains from one sample in a study of cytomegalovirus exposure and HLA in healthy donors. Data came from immunoSEQ multiplex PCR; TCRdb stores just in-frame clones and leaves some out. The data contain about 91,000 clones, 64% of them seen just once; the ten biggest clones take up roughly 2%. Sequenced: PBMCs. Receptors were obtained from a human donor in good health. The conserved cysteine and the conserved F or W are not part of the CDR3 here. Some rows have no size entry. The others give once, few or many, or a class for an expanded clone.

>TRBV9|.
ASSVEGQVFNEKLF
>TRBV9|.
ASSWGQLDNEQF
>TRBV7-2|.
ASRRGGLLETQY
>TRBV7-2|once
ASSLVGGAGANVLT
>TRBV19|.
ASSIRGGNEKLF
>TRBV6-5|.
ASSSTSGGAETQY
>TRBV25-1|.
ASSATGWAYNEQF
>TRBV14|.
ASTVLAGTGELF
>TRBV7-3|few
ASSSNTGSVTEAF
>TRBV19|.
ASKLREKNTEAF
>TRBV2|.
ASRTHLGTGYTEAF
>TRBV9|.
ASSVGARAFTGEQF
>TRBV30|.
AGRDRGFSEQY
>TRBV29-1|few
SVVWARPSTDTQY
>TRBV5-6|few
ASSFGQGGVSQPQH
>TRBV2|few
ASTGDLILSYEQY
>TRBV7-9|.
ASSQQGGNGNTIY
>TRBV11-3|.
ASSSSGQTYNEQF
>TRBV5-4|once
ASSLSPANYGYT
>TRBV6-1|.
ASSEGQGSTDTQY
>TRBV7-6|.
ASSPGGGTSYNEQF
>TRBV5-1|.
ASSPQGNTGELF
>TRBV7-2|.
ASSQGNLNTEAF
>TRBV7-8|.
ASSLVDRGNTEAF
>TRBV5-4|few
ASSPDYPDTQY
>TRBV19|.
ASSPQTGGYEQY